The 26 T cell receptor beta chains reported below all come from one sample, sequenced in a study of T cells after yellow fever vaccination. TCRdb redid the calling of the 5' RACE reads with MiXCR, one entry per CDR3 protein. Found here are some 340,000 distinct CDR3 sequences, about 10% of them singletons; the top ten hold less than 3.5%. The material sequenced was CD4+ T cells sorted from PBMCs, taken 45 days after the yellow fever booster vaccination. The receptors originated from a man aged 18 to 29 who received the YFV17D yellow fever vaccine.

Note on this clonotype: The junction does not match germline at one end; this may be a read error. The V gene is TRBV7-2, the J gene TRBJ2-2; possibly TRBD1 for D (5 bases). Germline loops: CDR1 SGHTA, CDR2 FQGNSA. This CDR3 region has 16 residues. The chain's CDR3 is CASSLGPGMNAGELFF. DNA of the CDR3: TGTGCCAGCAGCTTAGGACCAGGGATGAACGCCGGGGAGCTGTTTTTT. The variable domain in full, completed from reference TRBV7-2 and TRBJ2-2, reads GAGVSQSPSNKVTEKGKDVELRCDPISGHTALYWYRQSLGQGLEFLIYFQGNSAPDKSGLPSDRFSAERTGGSVSTLTIQRTQQEDSAVYLCASSLGPGMNAGELFFGEGSRLTVL.

This clonotype was detected ten times or more. A read error may account for a junction end that differs from germline. The chain has TRBV5-1 and TRBJ2-5, with D unclear. CDR3 length equals 11 residues. Germline assignment: CDR1 SGHRS and CDR2 YFSETQ. The CDR3: CASSGQETQYF. CDR3 DNA sequence: TGTGCCAGCAGTGGTCAAGAGACCCAGTACTTC.

This clonotype occurred many times. This chain uses TRBV27 with TRBJ2-2; no definite D call. This CDR3 has 13 residues. Trimming pared 2 bases from V and 6 bases from J, leaving 7 bases between. Per germline, CDR1 MNHEY and CDR2 SMNVEV (reference sequence). DNA of the CDR3: TGTGCCAGCAGTTTAAAGGCGCCCGGGGAGCTGTTTTTT. This sequence encodes CASSLKAPGELFF.

The V and J genes are TRBV6-5 and TRBJ1-4; 9 bases are shared with TRBD1. With 3 bases clipped from V and 10 bases from J, the junction kept 6 bases outside the gene matches. The CDR3 sequence is 14 residues long. CDR1 is MNHEY, CDR2 SVGAGI, per germline. DNA for the CDR3: TGTGCCAGCAGTTATTTGGGACAGGGCGGAAAACTGTTTTTT. It codes for CASSYLGQGGKLFF.

V is TRBV4-1 and J is TRBJ2-3, with D perhaps being TRBD1 or TRBD2 (5 bases each). There are 15 residues in the CDR3. Germline CDR1 and CDR2: MGHRA and YSYEKL. The V and J ends lost 4 bases and 4 bases respectively, with 15 bases between them. CDR3 sequence: CASSLGWGLADTQYF. CDR3 nucleotides: TGCGCCAGCAGCCTAGGTTGGGGGTTAGCAGATACGCAGTATTTT.

V is TRBV4-1 and J is TRBJ2-5; the D is unclear. The ends were cut back, 4 bases at V and 1 base at J, with 16 bases in the middle. The CDR3 contains 16 residues. CDR1 is MGHRA, CDR2 YSYEKL, per germline. DNA of the CDR3: TGCGCCAGCAGCCCGTTACCCGGACGGAGCCAAGAGACCCAGTACTTC. It codes for CASSPLPGRSQETQYF.

In this sample, this clonotype turned up many times. The chain couples TRBV4-1 to TRBJ2-7; 8 bases align to TRBD1. J lost 2 bases, V lost 4 bases, and 13 bases had no gene match. Germline CDR1 and CDR2: MGHRA and YSYEKL. The CDR3 totals 17 residues. The CDR3 bases are TGCGCCAGCAGCCCTTCCTACCCCGGGACAGGCGCCTACGAGCAGTACGTC. This translates into CASSPSYPGTGAYEQYV.

In this sample, this clonotype turned up a few times. The rearrangement links TRBV6-5 to TRBJ1-6; tentative D call: TRBD1 (6 bases). The CDR3 has 17 residues. Germline lookup yields CDR1 MNHEY and CDR2 SVGAGI. V gave up 0 bases and J gave up 4 bases, with 13 bases separating them. The CDR3 coding sequence is TGTGCCAGCAGTTACTCCTGGACAGAGGGTTATAATTCACCCCTCCACTTT. Translated, it gives CASSYSWTEGYNSPLHF.

This clonotype has ten or more counts. The chain links TRBV4-3 to TRBJ2-3; D not certain. The CDR3 spans 13 residues. In germline, CDR1 is LGHNA, CDR2 YSLEER. Trimming left V 8 bases short and J 0 bases short, with 9 bases between. In DNA form, the CDR3 reads TGCGCCAGCTCGAGTGAAAGCACAGATACGCAGTATTTT. Translation: CASSSESTDTQYF.

This clonotype was seen ten or more times. V gene TRBV5-4 combines with J gene TRBJ2-4, with D possibly matching TRBD2 (5 bases). CDR3 length equals 15 residues. The germline V and J ends were trimmed by 4 bases and 10 bases, with 21 bases remaining between them. Germline loops: CDR1 SGHNT, CDR2 YYREEE (reference sequence). CDR3 DNA: TGTGCCAGCAGCCTTGGACTGTCTCTTGATAGTATTCAGTACTTC. Amino acid sequence: CASSLGLSLDSIQYF. The entire variable domain, with the rest obtained from reference TRBV5-4 and TRBJ2-4, is as follows: ETGVTQSPTHLIKTRGQQVTLRCSSQSGHNTVSWYQQALGQGPQFIFQYYREEENGRGNFPPRFSGLQFPNYSSELNVNALELDDSALYLCASSLGLSLDSIQYFGAGTRLSVL.

V and J are TRBV20-1 and TRBJ1-5; a possible D gene is TRBD1 (6 bases). There are 14 residues in the CDR3. CDR1 DFQATT and CDR2 SNEGSKA come from the germline V gene (reference sequence). The ends were cut back, 7 bases at V and 3 bases at J, with 16 bases in the middle. CDR3 DNA sequence: TGCAGTGTCCAATTTACAGGGCCCAATCAGCCCCAGCATTTT. Residues: CSVQFTGPNQPQHF.

This clonotype was observed a handful of times. The chain links TRBV29-1 to TRBJ2-5; weak D call: TRBD2 (6 bases). The CDR3 consists of 12 residues. V lost 7 bases and J lost 5, with 14 bases in between. Germline assignment: CDR1 SQVTM and CDR2 ANQGSEA. CDR3: CSGGVGQETQYF. The CDR3 DNA sequence: TGCAGCGGGGGGGTAGGGCAGGAGACCCAGTACTTC.

With regard to this clonotype: A much larger clone lies one base from this, so it may be a read error. The chain employs TRBV11-2 and TRBJ2-5; unclear D gene. The CDR3 extends over 11 amino acids. The ends were cut back, 3 bases at V and 4 bases at J, with 3 bases in the middle. The germline V gene encodes CDR1 SGHAT and CDR2 FQNNGV. The CDR3 protein is CASSFPETQYF. The DNA for the CDR3 is TGTGCCAGCAGCTTTCCAGAGACCCAGTACTTC.

V is TRBV5-1 and J is TRBJ1-1; the D is unclear. Germline V gene data show CDR1 as SGHRS and CDR2 as YFSETQ. The CDR3 extends over 14 amino acids. Trimming took off 4 bases at V and 1 base at J, with 11 bases between the two ends. Here the CDR3 reads CASSGTWGNTEAFF. The CDR3 DNA is TGCGCCAGCAGCGGCACCTGGGGGAACACTGAAGCTTTCTTT.

This clonotype was recorded a few times. The J gene is TRBJ2-1, the V gene TRBV9; D is possibly TRBD1 (8 bases). CDR1 and CDR2 from the germline V gene are SGDLS and YYNGEE. Trimming left V 4 bases short and J 8 bases short, with 19 bases between. The CDR3 consists of 15 residues. The CDR3 DNA reads TGTGCCAGCAGCCCTGGACAGGGAGGGCATTATGAGCAGTTCTTC. This codes for CASSPGQGGHYEQFF.

The V and J genes are TRBV29-1 and TRBJ2-1; D is tentatively TRBD1 or TRBD2 (5 bases each). The germline gives CDR1 SQVTM, CDR2 ANQGSEA. The CDR3 is 14 residues long. The germline V and J ends were trimmed by 3 bases and 2 bases, with 11 bases remaining between them. The CDR3 reads CSVDWGRAYNEQFF. CDR3 DNA sequence: TGCAGCGTTGATTGGGGACGGGCCTACAATGAGCAGTTCTTC.

This clonotype was found a few times. In DNA, the CDR3 is TGTGCCAGCAGTGGGGCAAAAAGCGGGGGGGCGCAGACCCAGTACTTC. It yields the protein CASSGAKSGGAQTQYF. The rearrangement uses TRBV25-1 and TRBJ2-5, with 10 bases aligning to TRBD2. Germline V gene sequence: CDR1 MGHDK, CDR2 SYGVNS. The ends lost 4 bases at V and 6 bases at J; junction bases unmatched: 11. The CDR3 is 16 residues long.

The V and J genes are TRBV19 and TRBJ2-2, with D hard to call. The CDR3 has 16 amino acids. Germline V lookup: CDR1 LNHDA, CDR2 SQIVND (reference sequence). The germline V and J ends were trimmed by 1 base and 3 bases, with 12 bases remaining between them. The CDR3 here is CASSIVGQSYTGELFF. CDR3 in DNA: TGTGCCAGTAGTATAGTAGGCCAGAGCTACACCGGGGAGCTGTTTTTT.

The chain links TRBV5-6 to TRBJ1-1, with D hard to call. CDR1 is SGHDT, CDR2 YYEEEE, per germline. This CDR3 region has 14 residues. V was trimmed by 4 bases and J by 4 bases, leaving 14 bases between them. The CDR3 DNA sequence: TGTGCCAGCAGCGTCTACGGGGATAGCACTGAAGCTTTCTTT. This translates into CASSVYGDSTEAFF.

This clonotype was observed a handful of times. The genes are TRBV6-1 and TRBJ1-6; D unresolved. This CDR3 is built from 16 residues. Germline values: CDR1 MNHNS, CDR2 SASEGT. V dropped 6 bases and J dropped 0 bases, with 12 bases sitting between them. The CDR3 DNA reads TGTGCCAGCAGCCCCGGGAGGGACTCCTATAATTCACCCCTCCACTTT. Translated, it gives CASSPGRDSYNSPLHF.

The gene calls are TRBV28 and TRBJ1-4, with D unresolved. Germline V gene sequence: CDR1 MDHEN, CDR2 SYDVKM. V was cut by 3 bases and J by 8 bases, with 10 bases left in between. CDR3 size: 13 residues. The CDR3 DNA reads as TGTGCCAGCAGTTTTTTCAGGACCGAAAAACTGTTTTTT. This sequence encodes CASSFFRTEKLFF.

The chain combines TRBV7-2 with TRBJ2-3; TRBD2 matches 7 bases. Trimming at V came to 8 bases and at J to 1 base, leaving 6 bases not matched to a gene. The CDR3 has 14 amino acids. Germline V gene data show CDR1 as SGHTA and CDR2 as FQGNSA. The CDR3 DNA sequence: TGTGCCAGCGGGCGGGGGTGGCGCACAGATACGCAGTATTTT. This codes for CASGRGWRTDTQYF.

In this sample, this clonotype turned up a few times. The chain combines TRBV20-1 with TRBJ2-1, with TRBD1 identical over 10 bases. Germline CDR1 DFQATT, CDR2 SNEGSKA (reference sequence). The ends lost 6 bases at V and 8 bases at J; junction bases unmatched: 13. The CDR3 has 15 amino acids. In nucleotides, the CDR3 is TGCAGTGCCCCCTCCCCGGGACAGGGGATCGATGAGCAGTTCTTC. Protein product: CSAPSPGQGIDEQFF.

In its sample, this clonotype was seen many times. The rearrangement uses TRBV12-3 or TRBV12-4 and TRBJ2-1, with D unresolved. The CDR3 length is 15 residues. V was trimmed by 7 bases and J by 1 base, leaving 14 bases between them. The CDR3 coding sequence is TGTGCCAGCAACCATAGGCGAGTATCCTACAATGAGCAGTTCTTC. It codes for CASNHRRVSYNEQFF.

This clonotype was detected only a few times. The chain is built from TRBV27 and TRBJ2-7; TRBD1 matches at 10 bases. This CDR3 has 16 amino acids. In germline, CDR1 is MNHEY, CDR2 SMNVEV (reference sequence). V lost 6 bases, J lost 3 bases, and 11 bases stayed unmatched. The CDR3 nucleotides are TGTGCCAGCAGGACGATAAAAGGGGACAGGGGCTACGAGCAGTACTTC. Translated: CASRTIKGDRGYEQYF.

This clonotype was found a few times. V and J are TRBV18 and TRBJ2-5; D possibly corresponds to TRBD2 (5 bases). Germline values: CDR1 KGHSH, CDR2 LQKENI. The V end lost 3 bases, the J end lost 5 bases, and 10 bases lay between the germline ends. The CDR3 totals 13 residues. DNA of the CDR3: TGTGCCAGCTCACCGAGGGATACGGAGACCCAGTACTTC. The encoded protein is CASSPRDTETQYF.